This T cell receptor (beta chain) appears in the sequencing data of a study of early T cells in non-severe SARS-CoV-2 infection. Study-level background: Chains from this unsorted whole-blood bulk RNA could not be paired.

Individual cDNA molecules received unique molecular identifiers during library preparation. TCRdb reanalysed the 5' RACE reads using MiXCR and keeps one entry per CDR3 protein. The sample includes around 30,000 distinct CDR3 sequences, 5.6% of them seen just once. Findings and caveats of the study: Private and CD4 specificities were missed by VDJdb matching, which favored anti-spike CD8 responses.

Concerning this clonotype itself: Its target is not known.

Germline lookup yields CDR1 SNHLY and CDR2 FYNNEI. This CDR3 region has 14 residues. J lost 5 bases, V lost 6 bases, and 7 bases had no gene match. Sequenced: whole blood. This receptor was taken from an adult who was a healthcare worker with PCR-confirmed SARS-CoV-2 infection or an uninfected control (not recorded which). V and J are TRBV2 and TRBJ1-2; 9 bases align to TRBD1. The CDR3 DNA reads as TGTGCCAGCAGGCGGACAGGGGCCACATATGGCTACACCTTC. Translated, it gives CASRRTGATYGYTF.